These 13 T cell receptor beta chains share one sample of origin, sequenced in a study of vaccination and CD4 T cells after COVID-19 (dated by TCRdb to the early 2020s). The treatment or condition label here, explained by the study, means: roughly ten-day PBMC culture with coronavirus spike peptide pools or control peptides (ViraFEST assay). Receptor amplification or capture employed PCR. TCRdb shows the sequencer as Illumina iSeq 100. At the Johns Hopkins FTIC core, DNA from the cultured CD4+ T cells underwent TCR sequencing with the Oncomine TCR Beta short-read assay. The raw public reads went through TCRdb reprocessing: fastp at Q25, MiXCR clone calling, in-frame beta chains kept. Each entry is one CDR3 protein sequence, shown with its most common DNA and genes. Across this sample there are under 10,000 distinct CDR3 sequences, with 60% seen only once. 25% to 40% of the sample is held by the ten biggest clonotypes.

No antigen has been identified for these receptors. Sequences were obtained from CD4+ T cells from blood, cultured in vitro. The source of these receptors is a human donor who had recovered from COVID-19.

The rearrangement links TRBV5-1 to TRBJ2-2; D ambiguous. Germline values: CDR1 SGHRS, CDR2 YFSETQ. Trimming took 2 bases from V and 7 from J, leaving 12 bases between them. CDR3 length equals 14 residues. The DNA for the CDR3 is TGCGCCAGCAGCTTTGAACCAACTGGCGGGGAGCTGTTTTTT. Translated: CASSFEPTGGELFF.

The V gene is TRBV20-1, the J gene TRBJ1-2; D unresolved. The V end was cut by 0 bases, the J end by 0 bases, with 14 bases between. In germline, CDR1 is DFQATT, CDR2 SNEGSKA (reference sequence). The length of the CDR3 is 16 residues. CDR3 DNA: TGCAGTGCTAGAGATGGGCAGGTCCCCTCTAACTATGGCTACACCTTC. This translates into CSARDGQVPSNYGYTF.

There are a few counts of this clonotype. The V gene is TRBV7-8, the J gene TRBJ1-2; D unclear. The length of the CDR3 is 14 residues. Germline values: CDR1 SGHVS, CDR2 FQNEAQ. The germline V and J ends were trimmed by 2 bases and 1 base, with 8 bases remaining between them. The CDR3 DNA is TGTGCCAGCAGCTTAACTGGCATTAACTATGGCTACACCTTC. Protein sequence: CASSLTGINYGYTF.

The rearrangement uses TRBV23-1 and TRBJ2-7; 10 nucleotides agree with TRBD1. TRBV23-1 is an open reading frame whose function is uncertain. J lost 3 bases, V lost 0 bases, and 8 bases had no gene match. This CDR3 has 17 residues. The CDR3 nucleotides are TGCGCCAGCAGTCAATCGGAGGAGGACAGGGGGTTCTACGAGCAGTACTTC. It specifies CASSQSEEDRGFYEQYF.

The rearrangement uses TRBV20-1 and TRBJ2-7; D not certain. V lost 1 base and J 11 bases, leaving 15 bases between the germline ends. The CDR3 has 12 residues. The germline gives CDR1 DFQATT, CDR2 SNEGSKA (reference sequence). CDR3 residues: CSARASGSHEYF. The CDR3 nucleotides read TGCAGTGCTAGAGCATCTGGGTCACATGAGTACTTC.

Written as DNA, the CDR3 is TGTGCCAGCAGTCCAACCGGGGGCTACGAGCAGTACTTC. Protein product: CASSPTGGYEQYF. The rearrangement uses TRBV7-3 and TRBJ2-7, with D tentatively TRBD2 (6 bases). Looked up from germline, CDR1 is SGHTA and CDR2 is FQGTGA. The CDR3 has 13 residues. Trimming stripped 6 bases from V and 3 bases from J, with 12 bases between.

The V call is TRBV20-1, the J call TRBJ1-4; a possible D gene is TRBD1 (5 bases). The CDR3 is made up of 14 amino acids. V lost 6 bases to trimming and J lost 3 bases, with 14 bases between them. CDR1 and CDR2 (germline): DFQATT, SNEGSKA (reference sequence). CDR3 protein: CSAQEGASNEKLFF. Written as DNA, the CDR3 is TGCAGTGCACAAGAAGGGGCTTCTAATGAAAAACTGTTTTTT.

This chain connects TRBV7-2 to TRBJ2-3; D might be TRBD2 (7 bases). CDR1 is SGHTA, CDR2 FQGNSA, per germline. The CDR3 consists of 17 residues. V shed 1 base and J shed 4 bases, with 18 bases lying between them. The CDR3 DNA is TGTGCCAGCAGCTTAGTGCCTAGCGGAGGGGGAGCAGATACGCAGTATTTT. Its translation is CASSLVPSGGGADTQYF.

The chain is built from TRBV11-3 and TRBJ2-3, with unresolved D. The CDR3 is made up of 16 amino acids. Germline V CDR1 and CDR2: SGHNT, YENEEA. With 1 base removed from V and 1 base from J, the gap between germline ends came to 12 bases. The CDR3: CASSLGAITGTDTQYF. The CDR3 bases are TGTGCCAGCAGCTTAGGGGCAATCACGGGCACAGATACGCAGTATTTT.

The V call is TRBV19, the J call TRBJ2-2, with 11 bases matching TRBD2. This CDR3 has 16 residues. Germline trimming cut 1 base from V and 7 bases from J; bases unmatched to any gene: 5. Germline CDR1 reads LNHDA; CDR2 reads SQIVND (reference sequence). The CDR3 DNA follows: TGTGCCAGTAGTATAGGACTAGCGGGGAATGGCGGGGAGCTGTTTTTT. Amino acid sequence: CASSIGLAGNGGELFF. Full variable domain (missing parts from reference TRBV19 and TRBJ2-2): DGGITQSPKYLFRKEGQNVTLSCEQNLNHDAMYWYRQDPGQGLRLIYYSQIVNDFQKGDIAEGYSVSREKKESFPLTVTSAQKNPTAFYLCASSIGLAGNGGELFFGEGSRLTVL.

This clonotype is labeled as medium-sized. The V and J genes are TRBV5-1 and TRBJ2-3; TRBD2 agrees at 12 bases. Germline assignment: CDR1 SGHRS and CDR2 YFSETQ. Trimming at V came to 1 base and at J to 2 bases, leaving 5 bases not matched to a gene. The CDR3 totals 17 residues. This CDR3 reads CASSLTASGGATDTQYF. Written as DNA, the CDR3 is TGCGCCAGCAGCTTGACCGCTAGCGGGGGGGCCACAGATACGCAGTATTTT.

DNA of the CDR3: TGTGCCAGCAGCTTAGGGGCTACAGGAAAGTATAATTCACCCCTCCACTTT. Translation gives CASSLGATGKYNSPLHF. The chain combines TRBV7-2 with TRBJ1-6; tentative D call: TRBD1 (5 bases). This CDR3 contains 17 residues. Germline CDR1 SGHTA, CDR2 FQGNSA. The V and J ends lost 1 base and 4 bases respectively, with 14 bases between them.

The rearrangement joins TRBV6-1 to TRBJ1-1; TRBD1 matches at 9 bases. Germline V gene lookup returns CDR1 MNHNS and CDR2 SASEGT. Trimming at V came to 5 bases and at J to 6 bases, leaving 16 bases not matched to a gene. The CDR3 totals 17 residues. CDR3 sequence: CASSILGGTGLVPEAFF. The CDR3 DNA follows: TGTGCCAGCAGTATCTTGGGGGGGACAGGGTTGGTACCTGAAGCTTTCTTT.